This TCR beta chain was recorded in a study of Tregs in tolerant kidney transplant recipients (dated by TCRdb to the late 2010s). Describing the broader study: The study applied TCRbeta sequencing to find donor-specific regulatory T cells before combined kidney and bone marrow transplantation and then followed those same cells after transplant. In a few healthy controls, several methods of expanding Tregs specific for an allogeneic donor were compared by TCRbeta repertoire sequencing. The paper's findings and limits, for the study overall: Expanding Tregs with activated donor B cells appeared to identify the most biologically relevant and donor-specific TCRbeta repertoire. The study was constrained by small patient numbers, and validation of the findings is required in larger populations and under other immunosuppression protocols. Although technical replication error seemed to be minimal, the question of biological reproducibility was not addressed directly.

For TCRbeta CDR3 sequencing, genomic DNA was extracted from sorted cells using the QIAGEN DNeasy Blood and Tissue Kit. High-throughput TCRbeta CDR3 sequencing was carried out commercially through immunoSEQ, with PCR amplification with bias correction and internal controls included. The original methods were these. Unique productive TCRbeta sequences were defined by CDR3 nucleotide sequence when primers matched and otherwise by CDR3 amino acid sequence together with Vbeta and Jbeta genes. Sorting error was corrected by removing sequences shared between sorted populations at a frequency ratio of 2:1 or less, and the remaining shared sequences were assigned to the higher population. Donor-reactive sequences were defined as at least 5-fold expanded in CFSE-low cells versus unstimulated cells, with frequency of at least 0.01% in CFSE-low cells. Repertoire divergence was quantified by Jensen-Shannon divergence using the top 100 TCRbeta sequences ranked by frequency. For samples with multiple sequencing runs, sorting error was corrected separately for each run before the runs were pooled. As stored in TCRdb, this immuneACCESS dataset retains in-frame rearrangements with V and J assigned. A fraction of the clones does not appear; measured against another copy, unresolved V genes explain less than half of the discrepancy, and the remainder lacks a known reason. The DNA was the basis for D and trimming; V, J and clone size are from that table. Recorded for this sample are tens of thousands of clones; around 94% of them occurred a single time. 4.7% of the sample is in the top ten clones.

Unstimulated Tregs (CD4+CD25+CD127-), CD4+ non-Tregs (CD4+CD25-), CD4 and CD8 cells were FACS-sorted from thawed PBMCs. Blood from healthy controls was obtained either from healthy volunteers or as purchased buffy coats. Healthy control blood was processed to PBMCs by Ficoll density gradient and cryopreserved, and patient PBMCs were collected before and after transplant. CDR1 is given as MNHEY and CDR2 as SMNVEV, both from the germline V gene (reference sequence). Inclusive of the bounding cysteine and phenylalanine, the CDR3 is 13 residues long. The only DNA kept is the CDR3, 39 bases in frame from the first base. V is shortened by 3 bases, J by 1 base, and the region joining them spans 6 bases. Points on this clone: This receptor's antigen is unknown. One base away there is no much larger clone; base qualities are not given.

Recombination connected TRBV27 to TRBJ1-1; the D segment cannot be called with confidence. The sequencing sample was made of CD8+ T cells from blood. The origin of this receptor is a human donor in good health. The bases read TGTGCCAGCAGTTTCGCGCAGAACACTGAAGCTTTCTTT. Its protein product is CASSFAQNTEAFF.